The TCR beta chain under discussion was sequenced for a study of CD8 T cells in Susac syndrome (dated by TCRdb to about 2019). About the study as a whole: The study used repertoire sequencing to test whether antigen drove CD8+ T cell activation and differentiation in Susac syndrome.

Peripheral blood CD8+ and CD4+ T cells from healthy donors, Susac syndrome patients and multiple sclerosis patients were profiled using high-throughput TCR beta sequencing. The healthy donors served as controls matched for age and sex. Bulk CD8+ and CD4+ T cells were purified by magnetic negative isolation, whereas CD8+ TEMRA cells were enriched by FACS. Blood was collected in EDTA tubes and processed within 24 hours, with PBMCs isolated through density gradient centrifugation. PBMCs intended for TCR sequencing were cryopreserved in liquid nitrogen and were subsequently thawed in a 37 degrees C water bath. A purity of at least 90% was achieved for sorted or isolated CD4+, CD8+ and CD8+ TEMRA cells. V is clipped by 3 bases and J by 4 bases, and the sequence between their germline boundaries is 18 bases long. Based on the germline V gene, the CDR1 and CDR2 sequences are SQVTM and ANQGSEA. CDR3 length: 15 amino acids, cysteine to phenylalanine. The sequence is cut down to CDR3 DNA, 45 bases in frame from base 1.

Points the paper makes about the study in general: The number of individuals in the TCR sequencing and HLA analysis was acknowledged as relatively small.

RNA was extracted using the RNeasy kit, and roughly 0.5 to 1 ug of the RNA was reverse transcribed with random hexamers. TCR beta CDR3 regions were amplified with the immunoSEQ multiplex PCR assay covering 54 Vbeta and 13 Jbeta segments. Bias from PCR amplification was corrected by using a synthetic template baseline for primer optimization and for computational correction. Regarding the original processing steps: Only productive sequences were kept, with reads annotated to V, D and J genes according to IMGT and analyzed in immunoSEQ Analyzer. Clonality was computed as one minus Shannon entropy normalized by log2 of the number of productive unique sequences. Public and private clones were assessed among the 100 most prevalent clones of each patient and control. Clones were defined as Susac-specific when absent from the healthy and MS cohorts, from approximately 1,100 published viral clones and from other ImmuneACCESS disease sequences. TCRdb took the public reads, trimmed them with fastp at Q25, ran MiXCR for clone calling and kept in-frame beta chains. Here each entry gathers all rows of one CDR3 protein and keeps the most common genes and DNA. TCRdb's processing, not the study's, gives the V and J calls here. This sample lists some 120,000 distinct CDR3 sequences; around 94% were detected once. The ten top clones hold under 0.095% of the sample.

This clonotype was detected once. Its antigen specificity is not known. It has no much larger one-base neighbor in the sample; base qualities were not kept. One read alone is weak evidence. The TCR was taken from a human donor in good health. The sequenced material came from CD4+ T cells from PBMCs. Rearrangement joined TRBV29-1 to TRBJ1-2; the D gene is perhaps TRBD1, on 6 matching bases. The nucleotide sequence is TGCAGCGTTGACGAACCCAACAAGGGGGGCTATGGCTACACCTTC. It codes for CSVDEPNKGGYGYTF.